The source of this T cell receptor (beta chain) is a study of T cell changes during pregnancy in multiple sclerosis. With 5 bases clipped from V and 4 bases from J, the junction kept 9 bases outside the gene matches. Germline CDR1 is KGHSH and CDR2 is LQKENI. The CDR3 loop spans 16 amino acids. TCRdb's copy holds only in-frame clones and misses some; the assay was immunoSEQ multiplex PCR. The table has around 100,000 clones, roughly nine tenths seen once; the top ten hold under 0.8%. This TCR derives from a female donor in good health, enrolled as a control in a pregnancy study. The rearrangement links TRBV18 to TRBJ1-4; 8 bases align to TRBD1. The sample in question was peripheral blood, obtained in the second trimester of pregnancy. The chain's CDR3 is CASSARDRRHNEKLFF. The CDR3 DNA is TGTGCCAGCTCAGCCCGGGACAGGAGACATAATGAAAAACTGTTTTTT.